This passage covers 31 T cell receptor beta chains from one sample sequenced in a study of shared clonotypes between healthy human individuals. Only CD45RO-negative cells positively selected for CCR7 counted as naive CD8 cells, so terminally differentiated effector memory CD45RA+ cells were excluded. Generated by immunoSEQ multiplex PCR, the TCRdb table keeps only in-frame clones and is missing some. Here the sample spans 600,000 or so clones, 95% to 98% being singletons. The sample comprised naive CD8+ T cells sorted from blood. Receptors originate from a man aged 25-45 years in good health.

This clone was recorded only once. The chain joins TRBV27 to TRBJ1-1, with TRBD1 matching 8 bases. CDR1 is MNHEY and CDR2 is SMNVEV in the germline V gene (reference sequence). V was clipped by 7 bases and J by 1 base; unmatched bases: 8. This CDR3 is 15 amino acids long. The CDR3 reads CASKFGGTGNTEAFF. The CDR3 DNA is TGTGCCAGCAAATTTGGAGGGACAGGGAACACTGAAGCTTTCTTT.

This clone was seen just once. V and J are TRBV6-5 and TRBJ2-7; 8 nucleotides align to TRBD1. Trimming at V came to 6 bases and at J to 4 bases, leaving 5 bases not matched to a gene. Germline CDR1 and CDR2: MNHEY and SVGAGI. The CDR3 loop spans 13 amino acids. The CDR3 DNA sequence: TGTGCCAGCAGCAGGGGGCGGCGGTACGAGCAGTACTTC. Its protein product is CASSRGRRYEQYF.

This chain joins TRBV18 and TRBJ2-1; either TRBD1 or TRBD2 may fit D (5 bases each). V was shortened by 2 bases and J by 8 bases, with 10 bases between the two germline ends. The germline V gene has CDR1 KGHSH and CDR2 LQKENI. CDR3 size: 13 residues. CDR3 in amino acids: CASSPGGGDEQFF. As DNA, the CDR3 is TGTGCCAGCTCACCAGGGGGTGGTGATGAGCAGTTCTTC. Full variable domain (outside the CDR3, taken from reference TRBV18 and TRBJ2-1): NAGVMQNPRHLVRRRGQEARLRCSPMKGHSHVYWYRQLPEEGLKFMVYLQKENIIDESGMPKERFSAEFPKEGPSILRIQQVVRGDSAAYFCASSPGGGDEQFFGPGTRLTVL.

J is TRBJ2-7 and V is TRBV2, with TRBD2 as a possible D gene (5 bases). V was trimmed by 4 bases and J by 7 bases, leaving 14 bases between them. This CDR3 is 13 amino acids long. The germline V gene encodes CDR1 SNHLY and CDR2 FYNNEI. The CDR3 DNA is TGTGCCAGCAGTGGGGCGGGTTTGTGGGAGCAGTACTTC. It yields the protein CASSGAGLWEQYF.

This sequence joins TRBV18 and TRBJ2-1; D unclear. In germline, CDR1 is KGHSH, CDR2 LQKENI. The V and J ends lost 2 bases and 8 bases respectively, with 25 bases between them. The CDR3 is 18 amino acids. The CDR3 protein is CASSPVDWTTMVSYEQFF. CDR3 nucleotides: TGTGCCAGCTCACCAGTAGACTGGACCACCATGGTCTCCTATGAGCAGTTCTTC.

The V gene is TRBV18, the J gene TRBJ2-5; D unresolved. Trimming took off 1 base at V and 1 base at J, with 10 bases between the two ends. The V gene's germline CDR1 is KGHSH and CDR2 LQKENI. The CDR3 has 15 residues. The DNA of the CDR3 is TGTGCCAGCTCACCACGGTCTCAGATCCAAGAGACCCAGTACTTC. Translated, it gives CASSPRSQIQETQYF.

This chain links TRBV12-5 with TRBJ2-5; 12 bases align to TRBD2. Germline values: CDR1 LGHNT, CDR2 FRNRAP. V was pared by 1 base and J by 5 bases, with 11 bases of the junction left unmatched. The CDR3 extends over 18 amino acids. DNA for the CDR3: TGTGCTAGTGGTTTGGGGATTTCGACTAGCGGGAGTTGGGAGACCCAGTACTTC. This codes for CASGLGISTSGSWETQYF.

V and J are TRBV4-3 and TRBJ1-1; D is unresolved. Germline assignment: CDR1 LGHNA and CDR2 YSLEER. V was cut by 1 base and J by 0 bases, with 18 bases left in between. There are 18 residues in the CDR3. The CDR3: CASSQVLAGTRLNTEAFF. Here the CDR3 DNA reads TGCGCCAGCAGCCAAGTTCTGGCAGGAACCCGACTGAACACTGAAGCTTTCTTT.

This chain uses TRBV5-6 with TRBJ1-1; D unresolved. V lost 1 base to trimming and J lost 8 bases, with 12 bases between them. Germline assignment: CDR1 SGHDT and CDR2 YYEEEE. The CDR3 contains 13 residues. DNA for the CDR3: TGTGCCAGCAGCTTGAACGTCTTCGTAGAAGCTTTCTTT. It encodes CASSLNVFVEAFF.

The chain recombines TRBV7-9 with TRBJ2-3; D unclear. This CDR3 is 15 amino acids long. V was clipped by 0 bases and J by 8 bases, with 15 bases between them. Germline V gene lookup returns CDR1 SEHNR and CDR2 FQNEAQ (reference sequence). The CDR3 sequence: CASSLATPPRLTQYF. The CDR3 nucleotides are TGTGCCAGCAGCTTAGCGACCCCGCCCCGACTTACGCAGTATTTT.

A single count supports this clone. Written as DNA, the CDR3 is TGTGCCAGCAGTCACCGAACCGGGACAGGGCGTTTTGGGGCCAACGTCCTGACTTTC. This encodes CASSHRTGTGRFGANVLTF. The chain employs TRBV27 and TRBJ2-6; 9 bases are a match to TRBD1. The CDR3 consists of 19 residues. CDR1 and CDR2 from the germline V gene are MNHEY and SMNVEV (reference sequence). The V gene end was trimmed by 5 bases and the J gene end by 3 bases; junction bases not matched to a gene: 14.

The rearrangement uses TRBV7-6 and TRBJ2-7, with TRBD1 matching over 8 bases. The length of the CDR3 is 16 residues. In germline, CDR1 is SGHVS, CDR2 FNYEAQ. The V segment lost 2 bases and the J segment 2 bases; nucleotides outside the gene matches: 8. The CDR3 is CASSLTTGGSPYEQYF. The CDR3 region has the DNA TGTGCCAGCAGCTTAACAACAGGGGGGTCCCCCTACGAGCAGTACTTC.

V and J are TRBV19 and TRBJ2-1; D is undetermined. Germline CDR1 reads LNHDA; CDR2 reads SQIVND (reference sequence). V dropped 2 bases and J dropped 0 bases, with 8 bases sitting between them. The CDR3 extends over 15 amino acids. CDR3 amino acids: CASSIMFNSYNEQFF. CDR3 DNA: TGTGCCAGTAGTATAATGTTCAACTCCTACAATGAGCAGTTCTTC.

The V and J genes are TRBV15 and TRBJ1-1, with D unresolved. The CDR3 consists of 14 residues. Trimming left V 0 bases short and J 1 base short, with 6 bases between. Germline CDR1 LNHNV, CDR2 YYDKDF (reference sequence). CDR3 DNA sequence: TGTGCCACCAGCAGAGATAGGTGGAACACTGAAGCTTTCTTT. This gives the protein CATSRDRWNTEAFF. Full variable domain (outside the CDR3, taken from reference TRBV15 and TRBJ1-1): DAMVIQNPRYQVTQFGKPVTLSCSQTLNHNVMYWYQQKSSQAPKLLFHYYDKDFNNEADTPDNFQSRRPNTSFCFLDIRSPGLGDTAMYLCATSRDRWNTEAFFGQGTRLTVV.

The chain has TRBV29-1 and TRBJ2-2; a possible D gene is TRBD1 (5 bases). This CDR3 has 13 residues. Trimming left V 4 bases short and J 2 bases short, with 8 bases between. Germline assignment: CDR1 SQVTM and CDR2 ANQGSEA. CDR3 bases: TGCAGCGTTGCCAGGGATAACACCGGGGAGCTGTTTTTT. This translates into CSVARDNTGELFF.

The CDR3 is CASSSFLGGLAAYEQYF. CDR3 in DNA: TGCGCCAGCAGCTCCTTCTTGGGGGGACTAGCGGCCTACGAGCAGTACTTC. This rearrangement joins TRBV4-3 to TRBJ2-7, with 11 nucleotides matching TRBD2. CDR3 length: 17 residues. J lost 2 bases, V lost 5 bases, and 11 bases had no gene match. Germline V gene lookup returns CDR1 LGHNA and CDR2 YSLEER.

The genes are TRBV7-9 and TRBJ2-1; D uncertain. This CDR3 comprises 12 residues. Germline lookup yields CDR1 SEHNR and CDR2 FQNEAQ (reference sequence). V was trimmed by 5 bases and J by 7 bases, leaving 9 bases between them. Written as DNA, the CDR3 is TGTGCCAGCAGCCCCGCCCTTAATGAGCAGTTCTTC. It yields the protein CASSPALNEQFF.

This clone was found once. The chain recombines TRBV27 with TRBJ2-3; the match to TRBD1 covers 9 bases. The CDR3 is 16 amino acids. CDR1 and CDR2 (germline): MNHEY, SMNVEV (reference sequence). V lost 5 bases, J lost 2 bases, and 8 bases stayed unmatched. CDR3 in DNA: TGTGCCAGCAGTAGCTGGACAGGGGCCCACACAGATACGCAGTATTTT. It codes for CASSSWTGAHTDTQYF.

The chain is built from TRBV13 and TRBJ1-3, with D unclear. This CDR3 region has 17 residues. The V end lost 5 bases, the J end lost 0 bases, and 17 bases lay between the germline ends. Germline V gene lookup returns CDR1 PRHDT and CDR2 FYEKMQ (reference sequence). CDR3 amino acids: CASSGRSESPSGNTIYF. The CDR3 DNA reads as TGTGCCAGCAGCGGTCGGTCCGAGAGCCCCTCTGGAAACACCATATATTTT.

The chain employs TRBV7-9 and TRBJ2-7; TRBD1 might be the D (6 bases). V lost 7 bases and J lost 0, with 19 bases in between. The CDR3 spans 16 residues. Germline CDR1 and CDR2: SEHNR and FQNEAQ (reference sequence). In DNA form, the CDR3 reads TGTGCCAGCACCACGTCGTCGGCAGGGGTCTCCTACGAGCAGTACTTC. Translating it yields CASTTSSAGVSYEQYF.

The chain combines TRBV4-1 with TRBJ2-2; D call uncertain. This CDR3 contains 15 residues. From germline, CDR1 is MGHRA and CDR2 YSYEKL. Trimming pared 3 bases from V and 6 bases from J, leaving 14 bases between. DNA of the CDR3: TGCGCCAGCAGCCACAACCGACAACGGCCCGGGGAGCTGTTTTTT. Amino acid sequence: CASSHNRQRPGELFF.

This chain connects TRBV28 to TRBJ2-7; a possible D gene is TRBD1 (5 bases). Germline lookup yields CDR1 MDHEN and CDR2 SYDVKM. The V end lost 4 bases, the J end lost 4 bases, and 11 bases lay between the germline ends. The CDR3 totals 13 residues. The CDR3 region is CASSSDSLYEQYF. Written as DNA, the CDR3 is TGTGCCAGCAGTTCCGACAGTCTTTACGAGCAGTACTTC.

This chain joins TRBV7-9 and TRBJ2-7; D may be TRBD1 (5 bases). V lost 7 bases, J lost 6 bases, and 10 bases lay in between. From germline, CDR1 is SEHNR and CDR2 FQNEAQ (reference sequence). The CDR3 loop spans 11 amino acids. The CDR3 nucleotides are TGTGCCAGCACCGTCACAGGCGAGCAGTACTTC. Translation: CASTVTGEQYF.

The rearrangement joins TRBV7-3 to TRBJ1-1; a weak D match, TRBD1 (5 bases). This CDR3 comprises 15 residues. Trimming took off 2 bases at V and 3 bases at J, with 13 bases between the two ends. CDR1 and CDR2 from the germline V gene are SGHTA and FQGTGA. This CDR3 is CASSLWLRGDTEAFF. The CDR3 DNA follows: TGTGCCAGCAGCTTATGGTTGCGGGGGGACACTGAAGCTTTCTTT.

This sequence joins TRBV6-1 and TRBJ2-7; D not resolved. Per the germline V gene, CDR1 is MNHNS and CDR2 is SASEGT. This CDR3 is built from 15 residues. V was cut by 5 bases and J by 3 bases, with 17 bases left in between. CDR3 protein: CASSLNTDPFYEQYF. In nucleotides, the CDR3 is TGTGCCAGCAGTCTCAACACAGACCCCTTCTACGAGCAGTACTTC.

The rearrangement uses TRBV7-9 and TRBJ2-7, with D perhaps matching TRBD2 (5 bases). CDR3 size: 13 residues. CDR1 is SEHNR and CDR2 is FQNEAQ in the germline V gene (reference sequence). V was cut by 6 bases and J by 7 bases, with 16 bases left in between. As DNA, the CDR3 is TGTGCCAGCAGACAAGGACGAACGGGGGAGCAGTACTTC. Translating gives CASRQGRTGEQYF.

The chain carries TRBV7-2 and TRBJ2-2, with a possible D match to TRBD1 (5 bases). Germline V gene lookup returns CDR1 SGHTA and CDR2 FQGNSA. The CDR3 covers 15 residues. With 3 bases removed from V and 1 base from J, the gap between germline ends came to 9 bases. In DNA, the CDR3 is TGTGCCAGCAGCTTCCCCGGACAGAACACCGGGGAGCTGTTTTTT. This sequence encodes CASSFPGQNTGELFF.

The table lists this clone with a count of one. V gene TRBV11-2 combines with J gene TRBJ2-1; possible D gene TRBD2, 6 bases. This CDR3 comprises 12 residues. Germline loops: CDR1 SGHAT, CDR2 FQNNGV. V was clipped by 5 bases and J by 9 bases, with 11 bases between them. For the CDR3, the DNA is TGTGCCAGCAGCGCTGTGGGAGGTGAGCAGTTCTTC. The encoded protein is CASSAVGGEQFF.

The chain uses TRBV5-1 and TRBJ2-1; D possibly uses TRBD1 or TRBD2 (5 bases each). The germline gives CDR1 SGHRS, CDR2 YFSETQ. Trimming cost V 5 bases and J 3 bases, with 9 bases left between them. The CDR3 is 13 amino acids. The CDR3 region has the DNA TGCGCCAGCAGTGGGACGAACTACAATGAGCAGTTCTTC. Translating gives CASSGTNYNEQFF.

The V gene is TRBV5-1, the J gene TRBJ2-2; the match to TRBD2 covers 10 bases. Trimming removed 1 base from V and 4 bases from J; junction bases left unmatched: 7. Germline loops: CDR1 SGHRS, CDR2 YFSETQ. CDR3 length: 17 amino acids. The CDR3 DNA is TGCGCCAGCAGCTTGTTCCCTAGCGGGAGTACCACCGGGGAGCTGTTTTTT. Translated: CASSLFPSGSTTGELFF.

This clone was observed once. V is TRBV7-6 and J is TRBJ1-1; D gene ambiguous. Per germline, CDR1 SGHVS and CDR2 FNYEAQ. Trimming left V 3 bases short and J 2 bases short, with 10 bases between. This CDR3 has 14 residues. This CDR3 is CASSFGQTNTEAFF. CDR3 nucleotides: TGTGCCAGCAGCTTTGGTCAGACTAACACTGAAGCTTTCTTT.